This T cell receptor beta chain originates from a study of T cells expressing NK-cell markers (dated by TCRdb to 2018 to 2020). As for the study more broadly: In sorted CD3+CD56+NKG2C+, CD3+CD56+NKG2C- and CD3+CD56-NKG2C+ T-cell subsets from several donors, TCR beta-chain repertoires were profiled. Randomly selected healthy volunteers, three men and five women, were used as the eight sequenced donors. The libraries were sequenced on Illumina HiSeq 2000/2500, MiSeq or NextSeq, producing 2 x 150 bp reads. Among the eight sequenced donors, only one was HCMV-seronegative, while the other seven were HCMV-seropositive.

Of note for this clonotype: Its antigen specificity is not known.

The paper as a whole reports these results and caveats: In about six donors, the dominant CD3+CD56+NKG2C+ clonotypes were found to rank among the top 10 CD8+ clonotypes and to make up about 1.0-7.0% of CD8+ T cells. Those dominant clonotypes were again the most abundant among CD3+CD56-NKG2C+ cells in a few donors, at about 28.3-60.1%. Whether the expanded NKG2C-expressing T cell clones were specific for HCMV antigens was left unclear.

Reading the germline V gene gives CDR1 ENHRY and CDR2 SYGVKD. The CDR3 runs 17 amino acids, cysteine and phenylalanine included. The nucleotide record is missing. Instrument used: Illumina HiSeq 2000. TCR beta cDNA libraries were made by 5'RACE template switching that added a universal primer site and unique molecular identifiers. Priming for cDNA synthesis came from the TCR beta constant segment, and two successive PCR amplification steps followed. Under the source paper's analysis protocol: MIGEC was used to demultiplex reads and group the reads by UMI, and MiTCR was used to assemble and quantify clonotypes. To exclude erroneous sequences, only TCR cDNA sequences supported by at least two reads were retained. The tcR package was used for downstream repertoire analysis, with clonotypes matched between fractions based on CDR3 nucleotide sequence plus V segment. Antigen specificity was annotated against VDJdb with VDJmatch, allowing one amino acid substitution in CDR3. The reads were reprocessed in TCRdb, with one entry per CDR3 protein sequence and no accompanying DNA. The V and J calls were determined by TCRdb, not by the authors. This specimen's table enumerates roughly 450,000 distinct CDR3 sequences. Over 1.3% of the sample is in the top ten clones.

To determine HCMV serostatus, a commercial ELISA kit was used to detect HCMV-specific IgG in serum. Peripheral blood mononuclear cells were isolated from blood by Ficoll density gradient centrifugation. The sequence came from a woman aged 45 to 65 in good health. Donor details come from another sample of the same person, matched by shared clones. Recombination connected TRBV10-3 to TRBJ2-3; TCRdb lists TRBD1, though no DNA is available to test this call. The sequenced sample was blood T cells: a sorted CD56 or NKG2C T cell subset, CD4+ or CD8+ T cells, or bulk PBMC T cells (not recorded which). For the CDR3, the sequence is CAISAPTGTGGTDTQYF.